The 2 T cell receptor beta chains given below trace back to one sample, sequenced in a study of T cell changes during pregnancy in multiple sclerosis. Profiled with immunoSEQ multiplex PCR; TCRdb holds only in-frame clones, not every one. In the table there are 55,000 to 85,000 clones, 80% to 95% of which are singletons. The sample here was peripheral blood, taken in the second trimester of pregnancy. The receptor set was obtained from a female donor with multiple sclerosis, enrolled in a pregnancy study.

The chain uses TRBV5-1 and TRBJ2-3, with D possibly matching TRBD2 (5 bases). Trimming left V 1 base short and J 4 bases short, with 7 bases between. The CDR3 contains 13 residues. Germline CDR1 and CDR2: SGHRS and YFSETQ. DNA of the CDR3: TGCGCCAGCAGCTTGCCTAGCCCAGATACGCAGTATTTT. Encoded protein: CASSLPSPDTQYF.

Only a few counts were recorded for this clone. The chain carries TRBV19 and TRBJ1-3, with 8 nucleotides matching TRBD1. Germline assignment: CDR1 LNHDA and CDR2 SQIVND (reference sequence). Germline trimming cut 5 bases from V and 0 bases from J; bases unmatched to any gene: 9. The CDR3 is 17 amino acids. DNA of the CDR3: TGTGCCAGTAGTCTAAGACAGGGGCGCTTCTCTGGAAACACCATATATTTT. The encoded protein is CASSLRQGRFSGNTIYF.